This T cell receptor beta chain was found in a study of vaccination effects on CD4 cells after COVID-19. Regarding the study as a whole: There was only 1 of 255 vaccine-induced clones in healthy vaccinees that cross-reacted with common cold coronaviruses.

As regards this clone: No antigen is known for it.

Per germline, CDR1 SGHRS and CDR2 YFSETQ. This CDR3 spans 13 amino acids. Deletions cut 5 bases from V and 7 bases from J, with 15 bases between. Using viral peptide pools, the ViraFEST assay grew out antigen-specific CD4+ T cells prior to sequencing. Investigators separated out CD4+ T cells once around 11 days of culture had passed. Recipients of the vaccine had no prior SARS-CoV-2 infection and negative nucleocapsid antibodies. PBMC cultures contained two million cells per well, 7.5 to 10 IU/ml IL-2 and roughly 9.4 ug/ml peptides. A half-medium replacement with IL-2 medium was carried out on days 3 and 7. Clones were read by immunoSEQ multiplex PCR, and TCRdb kept only the in-frame ones, dropping some. The sample holds over 55,000 clones, approximately 80% seen once.

The clonotype originates from a human donor who received a COVID-19 vaccine. The chain couples TRBV5-1 to TRBJ1-2, with D possibly being TRBD1 (6 bases). Here the sequenced sample was CD4+ T cells from PBMCs cultured with HCoV-229E spike peptides, taken before COVID-19 vaccination. DNA for the CDR3: TGCGCCAGCAGTTGGGGGCAGGGGTCTGGCTACACCTTC. Translation gives CASSWGQGSGYTF.